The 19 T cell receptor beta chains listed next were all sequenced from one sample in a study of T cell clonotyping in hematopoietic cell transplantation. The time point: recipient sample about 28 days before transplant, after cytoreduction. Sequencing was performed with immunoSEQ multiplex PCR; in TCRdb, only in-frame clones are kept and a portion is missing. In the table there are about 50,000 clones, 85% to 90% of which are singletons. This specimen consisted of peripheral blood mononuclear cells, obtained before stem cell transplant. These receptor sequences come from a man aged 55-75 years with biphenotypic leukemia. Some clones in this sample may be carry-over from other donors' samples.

CDR3 loop: CASSYVRQGLFGLSNQPQHF. CDR3 coding DNA: TGTGCCAGCAGTTATGTCCGACAGGGTTTGTTCGGGCTGAGCAATCAGCCCCAGCATTTT. J is TRBJ1-5 and V is TRBV28; 7 bases line up with TRBD1. After removal of 4 bases from V and 1 base from J, the junction contained 19 bases not matched to a gene. There are 20 residues in the CDR3. The germline V gene encodes CDR1 MDHEN and CDR2 SYDVKM.

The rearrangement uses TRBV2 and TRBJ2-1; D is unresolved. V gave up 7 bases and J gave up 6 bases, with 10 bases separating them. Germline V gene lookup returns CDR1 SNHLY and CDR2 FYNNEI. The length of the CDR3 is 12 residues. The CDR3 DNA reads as TGTGCCAGCATCACCGAACCCAATGAGCAGTTCTTC. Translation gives CASITEPNEQFF.

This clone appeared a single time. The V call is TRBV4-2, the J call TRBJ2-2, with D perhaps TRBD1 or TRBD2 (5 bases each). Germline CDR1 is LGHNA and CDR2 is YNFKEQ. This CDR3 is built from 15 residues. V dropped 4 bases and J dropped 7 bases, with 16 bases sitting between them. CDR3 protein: CASSPPGPGGGELFF. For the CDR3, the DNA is TGTGCCAGCAGCCCTCCCGGGCCTGGGGGCGGGGAGCTGTTTTTT.

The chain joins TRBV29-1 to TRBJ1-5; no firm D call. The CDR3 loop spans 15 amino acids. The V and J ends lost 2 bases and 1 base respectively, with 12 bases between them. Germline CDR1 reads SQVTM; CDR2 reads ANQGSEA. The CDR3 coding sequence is TGCAGCGTTGAACTGGGGTGGGGAAGCAATCAGCCCCAGCATTTT. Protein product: CSVELGWGSNQPQHF.

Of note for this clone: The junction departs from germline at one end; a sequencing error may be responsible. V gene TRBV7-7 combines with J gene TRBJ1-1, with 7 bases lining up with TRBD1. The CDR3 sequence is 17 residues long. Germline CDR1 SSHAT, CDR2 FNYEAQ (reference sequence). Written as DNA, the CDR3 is TGTGCTAGCAGCTTATGGGTAACCGGGACAGTTGGAACTGAAGCTTTCTTT. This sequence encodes CASSLWVTGTVGTEAFF.

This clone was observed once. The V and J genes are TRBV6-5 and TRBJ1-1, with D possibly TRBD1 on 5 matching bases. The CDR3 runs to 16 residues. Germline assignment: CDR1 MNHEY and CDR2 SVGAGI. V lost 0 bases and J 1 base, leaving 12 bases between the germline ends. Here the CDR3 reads CASSYSVSGKNTEAFF. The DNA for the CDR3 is TGTGCCAGCAGTTACTCGGTTTCAGGGAAGAACACTGAAGCTTTCTTT.

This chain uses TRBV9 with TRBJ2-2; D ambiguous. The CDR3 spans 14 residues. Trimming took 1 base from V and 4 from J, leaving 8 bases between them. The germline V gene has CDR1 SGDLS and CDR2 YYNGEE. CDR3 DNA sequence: TGTGCCAGCAGCGTAAACTGGGTCACCGGGGAGCTGTTTTTT. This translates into CASSVNWVTGELFF.

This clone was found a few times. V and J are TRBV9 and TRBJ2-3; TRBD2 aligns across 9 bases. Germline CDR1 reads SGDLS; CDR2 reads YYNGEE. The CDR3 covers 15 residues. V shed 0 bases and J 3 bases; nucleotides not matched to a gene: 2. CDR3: CASSVAGLATDTQYF. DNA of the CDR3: TGTGCCAGCAGCGTAGCGGGACTAGCTACAGATACGCAGTATTTT.

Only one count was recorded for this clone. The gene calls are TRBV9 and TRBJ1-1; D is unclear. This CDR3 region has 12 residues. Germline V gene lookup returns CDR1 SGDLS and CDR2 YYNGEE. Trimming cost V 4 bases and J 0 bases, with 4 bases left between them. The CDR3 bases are TGTGCCAGCAGCCCGCTGAACACTGAAGCTTTCTTT. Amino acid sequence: CASSPLNTEAFF. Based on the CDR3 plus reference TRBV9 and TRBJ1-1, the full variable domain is DSGVTQTPKHLITATGQRVTLRCSPRSGDLSVYWYQQSLDQGLQFLIQYYNGEERAKGNILERFSAQQFPDLHSELNLSSLELGDSALYFCASSPLNTEAFFGQGTRLTVV.

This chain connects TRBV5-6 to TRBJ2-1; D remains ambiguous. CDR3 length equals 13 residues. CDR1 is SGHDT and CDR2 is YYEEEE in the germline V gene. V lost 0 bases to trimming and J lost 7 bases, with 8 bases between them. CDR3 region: CASSLVSENEQFF. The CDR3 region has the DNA TGTGCCAGCAGCTTGGTGAGTGAGAATGAGCAGTTCTTC.

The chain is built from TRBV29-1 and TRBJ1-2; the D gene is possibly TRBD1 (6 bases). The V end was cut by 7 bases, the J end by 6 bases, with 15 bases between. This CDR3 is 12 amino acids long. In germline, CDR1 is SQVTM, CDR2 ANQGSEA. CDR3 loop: CSASRGADGYTF. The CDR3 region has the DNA TGCAGCGCCTCTCGGGGGGCGGATGGCTACACCTTC.

The CDR3 loop is CASSVGGQGEYGYTF. The DNA of the CDR3 is TGTGCCAGCAGCGTGGGCGGACAGGGGGAGTATGGCTACACCTTC. The chain uses TRBV11-2 and TRBJ1-2, with 10 positions matching TRBD1. CDR3 length: 15 residues. Germline assignment: CDR1 SGHAT and CDR2 FQNNGV. V shed 5 bases, J shed 5 bases, and the junction held 8 bases outside the gene matches.

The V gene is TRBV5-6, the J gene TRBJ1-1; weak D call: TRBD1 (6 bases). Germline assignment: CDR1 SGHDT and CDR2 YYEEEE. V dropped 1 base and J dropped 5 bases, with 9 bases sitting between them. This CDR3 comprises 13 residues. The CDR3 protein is CASSLIGGTEAFF. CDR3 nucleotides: TGTGCCAGCAGCTTGATAGGGGGGACTGAAGCTTTCTTT.

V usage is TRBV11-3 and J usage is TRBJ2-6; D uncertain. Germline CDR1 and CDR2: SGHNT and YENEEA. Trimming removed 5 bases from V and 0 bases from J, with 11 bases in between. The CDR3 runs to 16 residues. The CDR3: CASSPDGSSGANVLTF. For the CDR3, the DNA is TGTGCCAGCAGCCCCGACGGTAGCTCTGGGGCCAACGTCCTGACTTTC.

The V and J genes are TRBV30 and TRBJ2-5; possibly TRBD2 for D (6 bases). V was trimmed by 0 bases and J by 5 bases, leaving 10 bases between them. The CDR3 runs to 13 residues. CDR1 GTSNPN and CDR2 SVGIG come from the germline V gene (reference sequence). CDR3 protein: CAWSVGGTETQYF. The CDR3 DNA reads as TGTGCCTGGAGTGTAGGAGGGACCGAGACCCAGTACTTC. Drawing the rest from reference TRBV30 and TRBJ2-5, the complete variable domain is SQTIHQWPATLVQPVGSPLSLECTVEGTSNPNLYWYRQAAGRGLQLLFYSVGIGQISSEVPQNLSASRPQDRQFILSSKKLLLSDSGFYLCAWSVGGTETQYFGPGTRLLVL.

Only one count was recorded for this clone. This chain's CDR3 is CASSWDGQDTDTQYF. The CDR3 DNA reads TGCGCCAGCAGTTGGGACGGACAAGACACAGATACGCAGTATTTT. The chain carries TRBV5-1 and TRBJ2-3; D may be TRBD1 or TRBD2 (5 bases each). V shed 5 bases and J shed 2 bases, with 15 bases lying between them. The V gene's germline CDR1 is SGHRS and CDR2 YFSETQ. The CDR3 consists of 15 residues.

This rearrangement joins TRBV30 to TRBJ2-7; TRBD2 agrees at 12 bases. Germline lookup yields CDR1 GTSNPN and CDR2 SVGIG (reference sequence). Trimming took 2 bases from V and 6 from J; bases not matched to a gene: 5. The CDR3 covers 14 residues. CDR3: CAWSLGLAGTEQYF. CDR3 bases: TGTGCCTGGAGTCTCGGACTAGCGGGAACCGAGCAGTACTTC.

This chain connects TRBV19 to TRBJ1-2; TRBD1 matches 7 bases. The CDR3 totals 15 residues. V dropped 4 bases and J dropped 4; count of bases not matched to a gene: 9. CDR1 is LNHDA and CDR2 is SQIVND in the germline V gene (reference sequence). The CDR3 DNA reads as TGTGCCAGTAGTAAAGACAGGGAAGGAGGCTATGGCTACACCTTC. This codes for CASSKDREGGYGYTF.

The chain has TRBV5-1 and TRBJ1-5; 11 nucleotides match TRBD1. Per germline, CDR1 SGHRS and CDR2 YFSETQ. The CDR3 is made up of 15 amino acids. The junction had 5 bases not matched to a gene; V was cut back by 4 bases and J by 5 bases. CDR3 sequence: CASSVGGQGDQPQHF. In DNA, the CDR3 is TGCGCCAGCAGCGTGGGGGGACAGGGGGATCAGCCCCAGCATTTT.